Listed below are T cell receptor beta chains from one sample, sequenced in a study of cytomegalovirus exposure and HLA in healthy donors. This table comes from immunoSEQ multiplex PCR, and its TCRdb copy is limited to in-frame clones, with some not included. The sample holds approximately 200,000 clones, around 80% seen once. Specimen: PBMCs. The source is a man aged 40-55 years in good health and CMV-seronegative. The CDR3 runs from the conserved cysteine through the conserved F or W. Fields, in order: V gene, J gene, clone size, CDR3 length, CDR3 protein. The size field is filled for only some rows; it gives once, few, many or a size class.

TRBV18,TRBJ1-1,.,13,CASSSTQNTEAFF
TRBV7-8,TRBJ2-7,.,15,CASSLQTQASYEQYF
TRBV4-3,TRBJ1-5,.,16,CASSQDLKGAGQPQHF
TRBV29-1,TRBJ2-1,.,16,CSVVGTSGPPYNEQFF
TRBV6-1,TRBJ1-4,.,11,CASSEEDSLFF
TRBV5-6,TRBJ2-1,few,18,CASSSPPQRDPSYNEQFF
TRBV7-9,TRBJ2-1,.,16,CASSLAGQGNYNEQFF
TRBV6-1,TRBJ1-2,.,15,CASSIQGKGSYGYTF
TRBV7-8,TRBJ2-5,.,14,CASSLELGGETQYF
TRBV27,TRBJ2-7,once,14,CASSLAGSSYEQYF
TRBV25-1,TRBJ2-4,.,11,CASSDLSLQYF
TRBV5-1,TRBJ1-4,once,14,CASSLVPGNEKLFF
TRBV7-7,TRBJ2-1,.,14,CASSHRQGANEQFF
TRBV4-1,TRBJ2-2,.,19,CASSLLVDTERLFAGELFF
TRBV7-3,TRBJ2-1,.,14,CASSSDGGRNEQFF
TRBV5-1,TRBJ1-6,.,17,CASSGGEMSSYNSPLHF
TRBV29-1,TRBJ2-1,.,13,CSVELLSYNEQFF
TRBV4-3,TRBJ2-1,once,15,CASSQVLSSYNEQFF
TRBV28,TRBJ1-2,once,13,CASSLQGSYGYTF
TRBV4-1,TRBJ1-3,.,16,CASSQDGTGNGNTIYF
TRBV5-1,TRBJ2-3,.,15,CASSPGGEPADTQYF
TRBV21-1,TRBJ1-5,.,18,CASSLLGRGQSSNQPQHF
TRBV18,TRBJ2-5,.,13,CASSSDRGETQYF
TRBV27,TRBJ2-1,.,14,CASSLASLGNEQFF
TRBV7-2,TRBJ1-2,.,17,CASSLLGATTGGYGYTF
TRBV19,TRBJ2-7,.,13,CASSPGTIYEQYF
TRBV6-5,TRBJ1-1,.,14,CASRETGGGTEAFF
TRBV7-8,TRBJ2-1,.,17,CASSLGPGQGPYNEQFF
TRBV6-1,TRBJ1-3,.,15,CASSEAAFSGNTIYF
TRBV19,TRBJ1-1,.,14,CASRKGTGTTEAFF
TRBV19,TRBJ2-7,once,13,CASSGQALYEQYF
TRBV9,TRBJ2-5,.,15,CASSPNIGGHETQYF
TRBV7-2,TRBJ2-1,.,13,CASSSRRDNEQFF
TRBV7-9,TRBJ2-3,.,16,CASSRKQGTLGDTQYF
TRBV28,TRBJ2-5,.,12,CASSPISGTQYF
TRBV2,TRBJ2-2,.,16,CASSDTTAANTGELFF